Here is one TCR beta chain with its context. Here immunoSEQ multiplex PCR was the method, and the copy in TCRdb shows in-frame clones only, minus some. The sample records tens of thousands of clones, 75% to 90% being singletons. The data originate from a study of blood T cell repertoires in COVID-19. Study summary: Researchers got acute and convalescent COVID-19 samples from the United States, Italy and Spain.

V lost 2 bases, J lost 4 bases, and 5 bases stayed unmatched. Germline loops: CDR1 ENHRY, CDR2 SYGVKD. The CDR3 runs 17 residues. The chain uses TRBV10-3 and TRBJ2-1, with 13 positions matching TRBD2. The sequence came from an elderly woman with active or convalescent COVID-19. The source material was peripheral blood. The CDR3 sequence is CAISETSGRAAYNEQFF. The CDR3 DNA follows: TGTGCCATCAGTGAGACTAGCGGGAGGGCTGCTTACAATGAGCAGTTCTTC.